The clone carrying this T cell receptor beta chain has at least ten counts. This sample is drawn from a study of blood T cell repertoires in COVID-19. Study-level information: Nucleic acid was either cDNA or gDNA, and it came from T cells, B-cell-depleted T cells, or PBMCs.

Repertoires were generated with immunoSEQ multiplex PCR, while TCRdb's copy carries only in-frame clones and drops some. This table holds about 64,000 clones, 70% to 80% found once. V shed 1 base, J shed 4 bases, and the junction held 11 bases outside the gene matches. The CDR3 is 18 amino acids. The germline CDR1 and CDR2 sequences are MGHRA and YSYEKL. The V gene is TRBV4-1, the J gene TRBJ1-2; the match to TRBD1 covers 11 bases. The TCR originated in an older man with acute or convalescent COVID-19. Sample: peripheral blood. CDR3 in DNA: TGCGCCAGCAGCCAAGCGAACGCCGGACAGGGGGCAGGCTATGGCTACACCTTC. Amino acids: CASSQANAGQGAGYGYTF.